Detailed here is one TCR beta chain. Its antigen is unidentified. There was relapse after autologous stem cell transplantation in every patient, and there was variation in brentuximab vedotin exposure. This sample is drawn from a study of PD-1 blockade in classical Hodgkin lymphoma. Study context: Nivolumab was administered to patients intravenously at 3 mg/kg every 2 weeks. Study results and limitations: According to reports, newly diagnosed patients had lower baseline TCR diversity than healthy donors, and relapsed/refractory patients had lower baseline TCR diversity still. Patients with an early start, nivolumab under 1 year after ASCT, were excluded. Complete responders showed a baseline diversity that resembled the diversity of newly diagnosed patients.

Sequencing was performed with immunoSEQ multiplex PCR; in TCRdb, only in-frame clones are kept and a portion is missing. Of roughly 31,000 clones in the sample, 70% to 85% are singletons; the top ten hold around 3.7%. Germline V CDR1 and CDR2: MDHEN, SYDVKM. V was shortened by 5 bases and J by 3 bases, with 18 bases between the two germline ends. The CDR3 has 16 amino acids. This TCR came from a human donor with classical Hodgkin lymphoma. The gene calls are TRBV28 and TRBJ2-3, with D possibly called TRBD1 or TRBD2 (6 bases each). The input for sequencing was peripheral blood mononuclear cells (PBMCs), taken before the second cycle of nivolumab. The CDR3 DNA sequence: TGTGCCAGCAGTACGATGGGGGGCTTTACGACAGATACGCAGTATTTT. Amino acids: CASSTMGGFTTDTQYF. Filled out from reference TRBV28 and TRBJ2-3, the complete variable domain reads DVKVTQSSRYLVKRTGEKVFLECVQDMDHENMFWYRQDPGLGLRLIYFSYDVKMKEKGDIPEGYSVSREKKERFSLILESASTNQTSMYLCASSTMGGFTTDTQYFGPGTRLTVL.